Listed below are T cell receptor beta chains from one sample, sequenced in a study of identical twins. MiXCR, run by TCRdb on the 5' RACE reads, gives a single entry per CDR3 protein. There are under 800,000 distinct CDR3 sequences in the sample; 20% to 25% occur only once, and approximately 4.5% lies in the top ten. The same sample was also studied in work on T cells expressing NK-cell markers.

Sequencing input: PBMCs. These receptors were collected from a woman aged 18-35 years in good health. Both conserved end residues are part of each CDR3. Each record gives: D gene, J gene, V gene, clone size, CDR3 DNA, CDR3 protein. D genes are given only for firm matches. Size values are once, few and many counts, or a class for expanded clones, and some rows have none.

D: NA; J: TRBJ1-2; V: TRBV12-3/TRBV12-4; size: NA; DNA: TGTGCCAGCAGTTTGACGGCCCTTAGGGACTATGGCTACACCTTC; CDR3: CASSLTALRDYGYTF
D: TRBD1; J: TRBJ2-2; V: TRBV6-1; size: NA; DNA: TGTGCCAGCGCACACCGGGACAGCACCAACACCGGGGAGCTGTTTTTT; CDR3: CASAHRDSTNTGELFF
D: TRBD1; J: TRBJ1-5; V: TRBV12-3/TRBV12-4; size: few; DNA: TGTGCCAGCAGTTCAGGACCGGGACAGGTCAATCAGCCCCAGCATTTT; CDR3: CASSSGPGQVNQPQHF
D: TRBD1; J: TRBJ1-1; V: TRBV4-3; size: few; DNA: TGCGCCAGCAAAGAAGGGGGACAGTACACTGAAGCTTTCTTT; CDR3: CASKEGGQYTEAFF
D: NA; J: TRBJ2-1; V: TRBV25-1; size: NA; DNA: TGTGCCAGCAGTGCGGACAAGAAGAATGAGCAGTTCTTC; CDR3: CASSADKKNEQFF
D: TRBD1; J: TRBJ2-4; V: TRBV20-1; size: NA; DNA: TGCAGTGCTGCATTCCAGGGGGCGGACATTCAGTACTTC; CDR3: CSAAFQGADIQYF
D: TRBD2; J: TRBJ2-3; V: TRBV20-1; size: few; DNA: TGCAGTGCTAGATTAGCGGGGACCCCGAATACGCAGTATTTT; CDR3: CSARLAGTPNTQYF
D: NA; J: TRBJ1-1; V: TRBV5-1; size: NA; DNA: TGCGCCAGCAGTCCCTCAACCGGGGCACTTGAAGCTTTCTTT; CDR3: CASSPSTGALEAFF
D: NA; J: TRBJ2-3; V: TRBV20-1; size: few; DNA: TGCAGTGCTAGAGATTTAGCGAGCACAGATACGCAGTATTTT; CDR3: CSARDLASTDTQYF
D: NA; J: TRBJ2-7; V: TRBV7-9; size: few; DNA: TGTGCCAGCAGCGGGATAACCTACGAGCAGTACTTC; CDR3: CASSGITYEQYF
D: NA; J: TRBJ2-1; V: TRBV5-6; size: NA; DNA: TGTGCCAGCAGCTTGCTATTGGGCTTAGCGGACAATGAGCAGTTCTTC; CDR3: CASSLLLGLADNEQFF
D: TRBD1; J: TRBJ2-7; V: TRBV14; size: NA; DNA: TGTGCCAGCAGCCAGGATACCGGGACAGCCTCCTACGAGCAGTACTTC; CDR3: CASSQDTGTASYEQYF
D: NA; J: TRBJ2-5; V: TRBV10-1; size: NA; DNA: TGCGCCAGCAGTGAGTCGAGAGAGACCCAGTACTTC; CDR3: CASSESRETQYF
D: TRBD1; J: TRBJ2-1; V: TRBV5-1; size: many; DNA: TGCGCCAGCAGCGAGGGACAGTGGGTAAATGAGCAGTTCTTC; CDR3: CASSEGQWVNEQFF
D: TRBD2; J: TRBJ2-1; V: TRBV7-2; size: NA; DNA: TGTGCCAGCGTCCGACTAGCGGGTAACAATGAGCAGTTCTTC; CDR3: CASVRLAGNNEQFF
D: NA; J: TRBJ2-3; V: TRBV5-6; size: NA; DNA: TGTGCCAGCAGCTATCCGAGGGCCAGGTATACGCAGTATTTT; CDR3: CASSYPRARYTQYF
D: NA; J: TRBJ1-1; V: TRBV20-1; size: NA; DNA: TGCAGTGCTGTGGGCCATGACACTGAAGCTTTCTTT; CDR3: CSAVGHDTEAFF
D: NA; J: TRBJ1-1; V: TRBV6-2/TRBV6-3; size: few; DNA: TGTGCCAGCAGTTATCGGTTCAACACTGAAGCTTTCTTT; CDR3: CASSYRFNTEAFF
D: NA; J: TRBJ2-1; V: TRBV6-1; size: few; DNA: TGTGCCAGCAACCTGGACAGCTACAATGAGCAGTTCTTC; CDR3: CASNLDSYNEQFF
D: TRBD2; J: TRBJ2-7; V: TRBV12-3/TRBV12-4; size: few; DNA: TGTGCCAGCAGTGAAGCTAGCGGGAGAGGAGGCGAGCAGTACTTC; CDR3: CASSEASGRGGEQYF
D: TRBD2; J: TRBJ2-1; V: TRBV12-3/TRBV12-4; size: NA; DNA: TGTGCCAGCAGTTTAGCCGGGACTAGCGGGAGGAATGAGCAGTTCTTC; CDR3: CASSLAGTSGRNEQFF
D: NA; J: TRBJ2-3; V: TRBV2; size: NA; DNA: TGTGCTAGCAGTGAAGCGCTACGCACAGATACGCAGTATTTT; CDR3: CASSEALRTDTQYF
D: NA; J: TRBJ2-3; V: TRBV20-1; size: many; DNA: TGCAGTGCTAACAGGGTTGGAGATACGCAGTATTTT; CDR3: CSANRVGDTQYF
D: NA; J: TRBJ1-3; V: TRBV20-1; size: many; DNA: TGCAGTGCTAGGTCTGGAAACACCATATATTTT; CDR3: CSARSGNTIYF
D: NA; J: TRBJ1-6; V: TRBV25-1; size: NA; DNA: TGTGCCAGCAGTGAAACAGCAGGGTTAAATTCACCCCTCCACTTT; CDR3: CASSETAGLNSPLHF
D: NA; J: TRBJ2-1; V: TRBV5-1; size: NA; DNA: TGCGCCAGCAGCCGAAGGACCCTGTACAATGAGCAGTTCTTC; CDR3: CASSRRTLYNEQFF
D: NA; J: TRBJ2-3; V: TRBV11-1; size: NA; DNA: TGTGCCAGCAGCTTAGGGCGACTAATAGCCTGGGGTCGAGATACGCAGTATTTT; CDR3: CASSLGRLIAWGRDTQYF
D: NA; J: TRBJ2-3; V: TRBV7-2; size: few; DNA: TGTGCCAGCAGCCCCCCGCCGAAGGGAGATACGCAGTATTTT; CDR3: CASSPPPKGDTQYF
D: NA; J: TRBJ2-1; V: TRBV5-6; size: NA; DNA: TGTGCCAGCAGCTTGGGGGTGCGGGGCAATGAGCAGTTCTTC; CDR3: CASSLGVRGNEQFF
D: TRBD2; J: TRBJ2-3; V: TRBV12-3/TRBV12-4; size: NA; DNA: TGTCCCAGCAACTTAGCGGGAGGTGGGACAGATACGCAGTATTTT; CDR3: CPSNLAGGGTDTQYF
D: TRBD2; J: TRBJ2-6; V: TRBV5-1; size: NA; DNA: TGCGCCAGCAGCTCCGGGCTAGCGGGAGGGGGGGCCAACGTCCTGACTTTC; CDR3: CASSSGLAGGGANVLTF
D: TRBD1; J: TRBJ2-7; V: TRBV24-1; size: few; DNA: TGTGCCACCAGCCCCTCGAGCAGGGGGCCCTACGAGCAGTACTTC; CDR3: CATSPSSRGPYEQYF
D: NA; J: TRBJ2-1; V: TRBV6-1; size: NA; DNA: TGTGCCGAGACTGATTGGGGGGATGAGCAGTTCTTC; CDR3: CAETDWGDEQFF
D: TRBD1; J: TRBJ2-7; V: TRBV7-9; size: few; DNA: TGTGCCAGCAGCTTAGGGACAGGAAACTCTGTTACCTACGAGCAGTACTTC; CDR3: CASSLGTGNSVTYEQYF
D: TRBD1; J: TRBJ1-6; V: TRBV7-2; size: many; DNA: TGTGCCAGCAGCTTGACAGGGGATTCACCCCTCCACTTT; CDR3: CASSLTGDSPLHF